Presented here are 5 T cell receptor beta chains from one specimen sequenced in a study of blood T cells in healthy people across ages. The authors ran a second PCR of about 6 to 12 cycles using a sample-barcoded 5' primer and a J-beta primer mix. Via MiXCR, TCRdb re-called the 5' RACE reads, giving one row per CDR3 protein. The profile shows around 800,000 distinct CDR3 sequences, less than 80% of them singletons. Source material: blood. The receptors were sampled from a man aged 30 to 39 in good health.

This clonotype showed up just a few times. The gene calls are TRBV29-1 and TRBJ2-7, with D perhaps matching TRBD1 (6 bases). In germline, CDR1 is SQVTM, CDR2 ANQGSEA. V lost 5 bases, J lost 0 bases, and 11 bases lay in between. This CDR3 has 13 amino acids. The CDR3 region has the DNA TGCAGCGTTTACAAGGACAGCTCCTACGAGCAGTACTTC. Translating gives CSVYKDSSYEQYF.

This rearrangement joins TRBV5-1 to TRBJ1-4; 7 bases are a match to TRBD1. The CDR3 is made up of 16 amino acids. J gave up 5 bases and V 0 bases, and 7 bases lay outside the gene matches. Per the germline V gene, CDR1 is SGHRS and CDR2 is YFSETQ. The CDR3 DNA follows: TGCGCCAGCAGCTTGGCCAAGACAGGGCCGAATGAAAAACTGTTTTTT. Translation: CASSLAKTGPNEKLFF.

This clonotype has a handful of counts. The V call is TRBV4-3, the J call TRBJ2-4; 10 nucleotides agree with TRBD2. Per the germline V gene, CDR1 is LGHNA and CDR2 is YSLEER. This CDR3 is 17 amino acids long. V was clipped by 1 base and J by 0 bases; unmatched bases: 3. In nucleotides, the CDR3 is TGCGCCAGCAGCCAAGGGGGACTAGCGATAGCCAAAAACATTCAGTACTTC. This gives the protein CASSQGGLAIAKNIQYF.

V and J are TRBV29-1 and TRBJ1-1; the match to TRBD1 covers 7 bases. Per germline, CDR1 SQVTM and CDR2 ANQGSEA. The CDR3 covers 13 residues. The J segment lost 4 bases and the V segment lost 7 bases, leaving 9 bases of the junction unmatched. DNA for the CDR3: TGCAGCGCGCGGCAGGGGGATAGCACTGAAGCTTTCTTT. Translating gives CSARQGDSTEAFF.

This clonotype was detected once. One junction end disagrees with the germline gene, perhaps due to a read error. V and J are TRBV6-1 and TRBJ2-5; the match to TRBD1 covers 7 bases. Germline assignment: CDR1 MNHNS and CDR2 SASEGT. The CDR3 extends over 17 amino acids. CDR3 sequence reads: CTSSRTGQAEYQETQYF. As DNA, the CDR3 is TGTACCAGCAGCAGGACTGGACAGGCAGAGTACCAAGAGACCCAGTACTTC.